Below, 7 T cell receptor beta chains from the same sample are listed, as sequenced in a study of blood T cell repertoires in COVID-19. Assay used: immunoSEQ multiplex PCR; TCRdb lists only in-frame clones, some missing. This table holds hundreds of thousands of clones, approximately 86% found once. The sequencing sample was made of PBMCs or T cells enriched from blood (not recorded which). These receptors were obtained from a woman in her sixties or seventies who had recovered from COVID-19.

The chain combines TRBV10-2 with TRBJ1-2; 7 bases agree with TRBD1. Germline CDR1 WSHSY, CDR2 SAAADI. This CDR3 is 15 amino acids long. Unmatched junction bases numbered 6, after V lost 3 bases and J lost 2 bases. This CDR3 is CASSDRDSLNYGYTF. In DNA, the CDR3 is TGCGCCAGCAGTGACCGGGACAGTTTAAACTATGGCTACACCTTC.

The count of this clone is one. The genes are TRBV2 and TRBJ1-1; a weak D match, TRBD1 (5 bases). The CDR3 runs to 13 residues. Germline CDR1 and CDR2: SNHLY and FYNNEI. Trimming shortened V by 4 bases and J by 11 bases, and 17 bases separated the two germline ends. CDR3: CASSAAGPSVAFF. DNA of the CDR3: TGTGCCAGCAGTGCTGCGGGGCCAAGCGTGGCTTTCTTT.

The chain has TRBV15 and TRBJ2-7; the D gene is possibly TRBD2 (6 bases). The V gene's germline CDR1 is LNHNV and CDR2 YYDKDF (reference sequence). V shed 6 bases and J shed 4 bases, with 10 bases lying between them. CDR3 length: 12 amino acids. CDR3 amino acids: CATSGLAYEQYF. In DNA form, the CDR3 reads TGTGCCACCAGTGGGCTAGCGTACGAGCAGTACTTC.

The chain links TRBV2 to TRBJ2-7, with a possible D match to TRBD2 (5 bases). Trimming pared 5 bases from V and 7 bases from J, leaving 15 bases between. Germline-derived CDR1 and CDR2 are SNHLY and FYNNEI. CDR3 length: 13 amino acids. In DNA, the CDR3 is TGTGCCAGCAGTCCGTCTGCCTCGGGGGAGCAGTACTTC. This translates into CASSPSASGEQYF.

The chain uses TRBV6-5 and TRBJ1-2, with no clear D. The germline CDR1 and CDR2 sequences are MNHEY and SVGAGI. This CDR3 spans 15 amino acids. The V and J ends lost 0 bases and 3 bases respectively, with 11 bases between them. CDR3 sequence (DNA): TGTGCCAGCAGTTACTCCCAGGCTCCCCACTATGGCTACACCTTC. Protein: CASSYSQAPHYGYTF.

The chain carries TRBV19 and TRBJ2-2; TRBD2 aligns across 9 bases. The CDR3 has 17 residues. From germline, CDR1 is LNHDA and CDR2 SQIVND (reference sequence). Trimming at V came to 7 bases and at J to 6 bases, leaving 15 bases not matched to a gene. The CDR3 loop is CASTPMGASGVPGELFF. The CDR3 DNA sequence: TGTGCCAGTACCCCAATGGGGGCTAGCGGGGTACCCGGGGAGCTGTTTTTT.

This clone was detected once. The chain employs TRBV2 and TRBJ2-5, with D possibly TRBD1 on 6 matching bases. V lost 6 bases and J lost 2, with 10 bases in between. The CDR3 has 13 residues. CDR1 is SNHLY and CDR2 is FYNNEI in the germline V gene. Here the CDR3 reads CASRRQEQETQYF. CDR3 nucleotide sequence: TGTGCCAGCAGAAGACAGGAACAAGAGACCCAGTACTTC.